Below, 3 T cell receptor beta chains from the same sample are listed, as sequenced in a study of vaccination and CD4 T cells after COVID-19. Regarding treatment: roughly 10-day PBMC culture with coronavirus spike peptide pools or control peptides (ViraFEST assay). Antigens for these TCRs are unknown. The assay that was used to sequence DNA from cultured CD4+ T cells was the Oncomine TCR Beta short-read assay. TCRdb reprocessed the PCR reads via MiXCR and lists one record per CDR3 protein. In the table there are about 12,000 distinct CDR3 sequences, 60% of which are singletons. Sample: CD4+ T cells from blood, cultured in vitro, taken before SARS-CoV-2 vaccination. The receptors were gathered from a human donor who had recovered from COVID-19.

V and J are TRBV10-3 and TRBJ1-2, with a weak D call TRBD1 (5 bases). CDR3 size: 16 residues. The germline gives CDR1 ENHRY, CDR2 SYGVKD. The V end lost 5 bases, the J end lost 5 bases, and 21 bases lay between the germline ends. The CDR3 is CAISYGGGLKLYGYTF. CDR3 in DNA: TGTGCCATCAGTTATGGGGGGGGACTCAAGCTTTATGGCTACACCTTC.

Turning to this clonotype: One end of the junction does not line up with germline, which may come from a read error. The chain recombines TRBV7-3 with TRBJ1-5; D ambiguous. In germline, CDR1 is SGHTA, CDR2 FQGTGA. The CDR3 covers 16 residues. The CDR3 region is CASSQVGADSNQPQHF. The DNA of the CDR3 is TGCGCCAGCAGCCAAGTAGGTGCGGATAGCAATCAGCCCCAGCATTTT.

The chain has TRBV28 and TRBJ1-3; perhaps TRBD1 as D (5 bases). The CDR3 length is 14 residues. Germline V CDR1 and CDR2: MDHEN, SYDVKM. The V gene lost 3 bases and the J gene lost 2 bases, with 8 bases spanning the gap. The CDR3 region is CASSFGGTGNTIYF. DNA for the CDR3: TGTGCCAGCAGTTTCGGGGGGACTGGAAACACCATATATTTT.